This TCR beta chain is drawn from a study of OX40 agonist ivuxolimab in advanced cancers. The assay was immunoSEQ multiplex PCR, and TCRdb's table has in-frame clones only and misses some. The data show 65,000 or so clones, around nine tenths seen once. This clone was recorded a few times. V lost 6 bases, J lost 1 base, and 10 bases lay in between. The CDR3 spans 13 residues. Germline CDR1 MNHNS, CDR2 SASEGT. The specimen was CD4+ or CD8+ T cells sorted from blood, collected in a trial of the OX40 agonist ivuxolimab. This clonotype was sampled from an adult with an advanced solid tumor such as melanoma, head and neck, liver or kidney cancer. The V and J genes are TRBV6-1 and TRBJ2-7; D perhaps matches TRBD1 (6 bases). CDR3 sequence reads: CASSRGGSYEQYF. The DNA for the CDR3 is TGTGCCAGCAGCAGGGGCGGTTCCTACGAGCAGTACTTC.